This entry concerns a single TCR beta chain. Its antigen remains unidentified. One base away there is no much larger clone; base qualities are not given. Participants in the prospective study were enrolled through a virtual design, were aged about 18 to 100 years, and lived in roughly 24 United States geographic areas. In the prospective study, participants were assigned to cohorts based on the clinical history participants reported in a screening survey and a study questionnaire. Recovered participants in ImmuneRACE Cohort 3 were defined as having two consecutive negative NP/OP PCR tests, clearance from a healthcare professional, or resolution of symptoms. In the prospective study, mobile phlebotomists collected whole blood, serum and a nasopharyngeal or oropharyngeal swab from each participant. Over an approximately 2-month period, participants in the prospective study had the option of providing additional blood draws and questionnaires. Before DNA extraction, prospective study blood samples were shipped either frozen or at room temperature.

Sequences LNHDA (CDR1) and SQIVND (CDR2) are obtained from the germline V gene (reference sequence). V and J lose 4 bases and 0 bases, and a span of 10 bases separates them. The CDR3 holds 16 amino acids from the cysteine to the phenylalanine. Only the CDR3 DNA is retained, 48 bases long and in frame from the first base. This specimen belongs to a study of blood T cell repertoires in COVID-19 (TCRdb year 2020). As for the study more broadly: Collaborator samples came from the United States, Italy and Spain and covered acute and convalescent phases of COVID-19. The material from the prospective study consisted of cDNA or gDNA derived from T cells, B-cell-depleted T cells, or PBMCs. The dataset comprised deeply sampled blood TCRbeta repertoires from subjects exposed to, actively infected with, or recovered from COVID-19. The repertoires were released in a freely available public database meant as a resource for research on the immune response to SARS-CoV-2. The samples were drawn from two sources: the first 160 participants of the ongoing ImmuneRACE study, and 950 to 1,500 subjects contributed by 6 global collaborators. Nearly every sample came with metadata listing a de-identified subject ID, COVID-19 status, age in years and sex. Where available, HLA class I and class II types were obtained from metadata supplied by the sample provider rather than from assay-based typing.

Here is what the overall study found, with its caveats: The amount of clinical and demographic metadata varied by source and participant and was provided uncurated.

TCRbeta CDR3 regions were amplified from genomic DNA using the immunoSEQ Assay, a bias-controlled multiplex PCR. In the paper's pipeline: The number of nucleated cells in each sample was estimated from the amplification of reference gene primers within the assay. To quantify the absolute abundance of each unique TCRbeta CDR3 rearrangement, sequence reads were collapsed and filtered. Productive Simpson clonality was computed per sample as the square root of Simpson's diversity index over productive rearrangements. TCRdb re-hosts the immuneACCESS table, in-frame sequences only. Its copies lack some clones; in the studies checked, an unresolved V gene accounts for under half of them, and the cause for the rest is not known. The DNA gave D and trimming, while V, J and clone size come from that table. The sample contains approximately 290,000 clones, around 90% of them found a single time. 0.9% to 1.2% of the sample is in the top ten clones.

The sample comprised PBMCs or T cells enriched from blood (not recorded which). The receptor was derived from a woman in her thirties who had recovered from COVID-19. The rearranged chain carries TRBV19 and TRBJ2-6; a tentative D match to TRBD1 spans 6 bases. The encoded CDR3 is CASSTWDISGANVLTF. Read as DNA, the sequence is TGTGCCAGTAGTACCTGGGACATCTCTGGGGCCAACGTCCTGACTTTC.